The table lists the clone carrying this T cell receptor beta chain with a few counts. Antigen: not known. Germline assignment: CDR1 LGHNA and CDR2 YSLEER. The CDR3 has 16 residues. Trimming cost V 2 bases and J 7 bases, with 18 bases left between them. These data originate in a study of cytomegalovirus exposure and HLA in healthy donors. Turning to the study itself: Approximately 80 million unique TCRs, all from HLA-typed donors, were included in an early release of the data.

General observations from the study: With DRB1 most and HLA-C fewest, TCR association rates differed between HLA loci in a later analysis. TCR beta V- and J-gene trimming was later associated with a missense DCLRE1C variant. TCR beta sequences reportedly predicted most subjects' HLA-A and HLA-B alleles accurately.

Researchers ran the PCR with 60 Vbeta and 13 Jbeta primers. Generated by immunoSEQ multiplex PCR, the TCRdb table keeps only in-frame clones and is missing some. The data show tens of thousands of clones, about 60% seen once. The sequenced sample consisted of PBMCs. The source of this sequence is a woman aged 40 to 49 in good health and CMV-seropositive. The chain carries TRBV4-3 and TRBJ2-4, with D possibly TRBD2 on 7 matching bases. The DNA for the CDR3 is TGCGCCAGCAGCCAAACACTAGGGGGGGCAATGAACATTCAGTACTTC. Translated, it gives CASSQTLGGAMNIQYF.